A selection of T cell receptor beta chains follows, all from one sample in a study of cytomegalovirus exposure and HLA in healthy donors. Here immunoSEQ multiplex PCR was the method, and the copy in TCRdb shows in-frame clones only, minus some. The data show around 100,000 clones, approximately 82% seen once. The sequencing input was PBMCs. The receptors were gathered from a young man in good health and CMV-seropositive. CDR3s include the opening cysteine and the closing phenylalanine or tryptophan.

>TRBJ1-5|TRBV5-1|16
CASSLGQGAGNQPQHF
>TRBJ2-2|TRBV4-2|15
CASSQELDFRGELFF
>TRBJ2-1|TRBV5-1|15
CASSVNSGRYSEQFF
>TRBJ2-3|TRBV19|16
CASSIVSPGRLDTQYF
>TRBJ1-1|TRBV19|18
CASSIVPPGQGIIAEAFF
>TRBJ2-5|TRBV5-1|15
CASSLSTAGRETQYF
>TRBJ1-5|TRBV7-9|15
CASSRGTGDNQPQHF
>TRBJ2-3|TRBV6-5|13
CASSSQEADTQYF
>TRBJ2-2|TRBV11-2|11
CASSPWSELFF
>TRBJ1-1|TRBV7-9|10
CASSYNEAFF
>TRBJ1-2|TRBV5-6|14
CASSFGTGSYGYTF
>TRBJ1-2|TRBV29-1|16
CSVGMGQGTGRSGYTF
>TRBJ2-2|TRBV5-1|17
CASSFIRGGYNTGELFF
>TRBJ1-2|TRBV4-1|14
CASSHQGRFQGYTF